Listed below are T cell receptor beta chains from one sample, sequenced in a study of T cells after yellow fever vaccination. TCRdb processed the 5' RACE reads anew with MiXCR; each CDR3 protein has one entry. In the table there are tens of thousands of distinct CDR3 sequences, just under 8% of which are singletons. Sequenced here: CD8+ T cells sorted from PBMCs, sampled on the day of the yellow fever booster vaccination. These receptors came from a man aged 25 to 40 who received the YFV17D yellow fever vaccine. Both conserved end residues are part of each CDR3. The D gene is left open where the match is weak. Not every row has a clone size; where given, it reads once, few, many or a size class.

V gene,D gene,J gene,clone size,CDR3 DNA,CDR3 protein
TRBV6-1,TRBD1,TRBJ2-5,few,TGTGCCAGCAGCTTGACAGGGGCCCAAGAGACCCAGTACTTC,CASSLTGAQETQYF
TRBV10-2,NA,TRBJ2-7,many,TGCGCCAGCAGTGACACGCCCGAGCAGTACTTC,CASSDTPEQYF
TRBV7-9,TRBD2,TRBJ2-3,NA,TGTGCCAGCAGCTATGGGACTAGCGGGAGGTTAGCAGCGCAGTATTTT,CASSYGTSGRLAAQYF
TRBV30,NA,TRBJ1-1,NA,TGTGCCTGGGGGATCCTGGGCACTGAAGCTTTCTTT,CAWGILGTEAFF
TRBV6-1,TRBD1,TRBJ1-2,NA,TGTGCCAGCAGTGGACAGGGGGGGGGGCCCGGTGGCTACACCTTC,CASSGQGGGPGGYTF
TRBV6-2/TRBV6-3,TRBD1,TRBJ2-7,few,TGTGCCAGCAGTTGGACAGGGGGCGCCTACGAGCAGTACTTC,CASSWTGGAYEQYF
TRBV24-1,TRBD1,TRBJ2-7,NA,TGTGCCACCAGTGAGAGAACCGGGACAGGTTCCTACGAGCAGTACTTC,CATSERTGTGSYEQYF
TRBV5-6,TRBD2,TRBJ2-3,NA,TGTGCCAGCAGCTCATGGACTAGCGGAGGCACAGATACGCAGTATTTT,CASSSWTSGGTDTQYF
TRBV29-1,TRBD2,TRBJ2-3,many,TGCAGCGTAGCACTAACGGACCCGGGACTAGCGGGGAAGCGGGCAGATACGCAGTATTTT,CSVALTDPGLAGKRADTQYF
TRBV20-1,TRBD2,TRBJ2-1,few,TGCAGTGCTGCCGGGACTAGCGGGACAGGGGGTGAGCAGTTCTTC,CSAAGTSGTGGEQFF
TRBV5-1,NA,TRBJ1-2,few,TGCGCCAGCAGCTTGGGCCAGGGTGTGAGATATGGCTACACCTTC,CASSLGQGVRYGYTF
TRBV16,NA,TRBJ2-7,many,TGTGCCAGCAGCCCGTCGGTAGACGGCTACGAGCAGTACTTC,CASSPSVDGYEQYF
TRBV27,NA,TRBJ1-6,few,TGTGCCAGCAGTCCCCGGGGGGCCGCCTATAATTCACCCCTCCACTTT,CASSPRGAAYNSPLHF
TRBV7-8,NA,TRBJ1-5,NA,TGTGCCAGCAGCTTAGAGAGTTTCAGGCACAATCAGCCCCAGCATTTT,CASSLESFRHNQPQHF
TRBV12-3/TRBV12-4,NA,TRBJ2-3,many,TGTGCCAGCAGACCCACGTTAGGCGGGATCACAGATACGCAGTATTTT,CASRPTLGGITDTQYF
TRBV28,NA,TRBJ2-1,few,TGTGCCAGCAGTTTATCCCCGGACCTGCTAGCCTACAATGAGCAGTTCTTC,CASSLSPDLLAYNEQFF
TRBV2,NA,TRBJ2-1,many,TGCGCTGTGATTAGGGGGAGGAATGAGCAGTTCTTC,CAVIRGRNEQFF
TRBV18,NA,TRBJ2-5,few,TGTGCCAGCTCACACAGGGACTACCGGGAGACCCAGTACTTC,CASSHRDYRETQYF
TRBV12-3/TRBV12-4,TRBD2,TRBJ2-2,few,TGTGCCAGTTCCGCGGGGGGGCCAGGGGAGCTGTTTTTT,CASSAGGPGELFF
TRBV6-2/TRBV6-3,NA,TRBJ2-1,NA,TGTGCCAGCAGTTACGATCCGGGACACCTGAACCCCTACAATGAGCAGTTCTTC,CASSYDPGHLNPYNEQFF
TRBV9,NA,TRBJ2-7,many,TGTGCCAGCAGCTTGACGGGGGTTGAGCAGTACTTC,CASSLTGVEQYF
TRBV2,TRBD2,TRBJ2-5,many,TGTGCCAGCAGAGATAGCGGGAGTGAAGTTGGAGAGACCCAGTACTTC,CASRDSGSEVGETQYF
TRBV27,TRBD2,TRBJ2-5,few,TGTGCCAGCAGTGTGTGGACTAGCGGGACGTTTGAGACCCAGTACTTC,CASSVWTSGTFETQYF
TRBV20-1,TRBD2,TRBJ2-3,NA,TGCAGTGCGAGAGGGTCTAGCGGGAGGGCCGGAGATACGCAGTATTTT,CSARGSSGRAGDTQYF
TRBV7-2,TRBD1,TRBJ1-1,many,TGTGCCAGCAGTTTCCACAGGGGCCAGGAGGCTTTCTTT,CASSFHRGQEAFF
TRBV27,NA,TRBJ2-3,many,TGTGCCAGCAGTTTCGGACCGGAGAGGGCAGATACGCAGTATTTT,CASSFGPERADTQYF
TRBV6-2/TRBV6-3,NA,TRBJ2-7,many,TGTGCCAGCAGTTACTCTCCCTACGAGCAGTACTTC,CASSYSPYEQYF
TRBV29-1,TRBD1,TRBJ2-1,many,TGCAGCGCAGGGGGCAATGAGCAGTTCTTC,CSAGGNEQFF
TRBV12-3/TRBV12-4,TRBD2,TRBJ2-4,many,TGTGCCAGCAGAACCAGCGGGAGGGACCAGTACTTC,CASRTSGRDQYF
TRBV28,NA,TRBJ2-6,NA,TGTGCCAGCAGTTTGGAGAGCTCTGGGGCCAACGTCCTGACTTTC,CASSLESSGANVLTF
TRBV20-1,NA,TRBJ2-3,NA,TGCAGTGCTCTCGCAACTACCAACACAGATACGCAGTATTTT,CSALATTNTDTQYF
TRBV4-3,NA,TRBJ2-7,NA,TGCGCCAGCAGCCAAGATAGGGTAACGACCTACGAGCAGTACTTC,CASSQDRVTTYEQYF
TRBV7-2,NA,TRBJ2-1,NA,TGTGCCAGCAGGGGGTTGCAGGACAATGAGCAGTTCTTC,CASRGLQDNEQFF
TRBV12-3/TRBV12-4,NA,TRBJ2-5,many,TGTGCCAGCAGTTTAGCCCTAGACGCGCTCGAGACCCAGTACTTC,CASSLALDALETQYF
TRBV9,TRBD2,TRBJ2-3,few,TGTGCCAGCAGCTCCCGGGGGGGCCCAGATACGCAGTATTTT,CASSSRGGPDTQYF
TRBV4-1,TRBD1,TRBJ2-7,few,TGCGCCAGCAGCACCGAGGACAGGGGACAAAGCGAGCAGTACTTC,CASSTEDRGQSEQYF
TRBV5-4,NA,TRBJ2-2,NA,TGTGCCAGCAGCTTGGAGGGGAACACCGGGGAGCTGTTTTTT,CASSLEGNTGELFF
TRBV27,NA,TRBJ2-6,NA,TGTGCCAGCAGCCTCTCTGGGGCCAACGTCCTGACTTTC,CASSLSGANVLTF
TRBV4-3,NA,TRBJ2-7,many,TGCGCCAGCAGCCAAGATCCCACCTCCTACGAGCAGTACTTC,CASSQDPTSYEQYF
TRBV20-1,TRBD1,TRBJ2-1,NA,TGCAGTGCTGCTTCAGGGACAGGGGAAGACGAGCAGTTCTTC,CSAASGTGEDEQFF
TRBV2,NA,TRBJ2-1,many,TGTGCCAGCAGTGAAGGTAGCCCGGTCTACAATGAGCAGTTCTTC,CASSEGSPVYNEQFF
TRBV20-1,NA,TRBJ2-3,few,TGCAGTGCGCCGAGACAGGCCTGGACAGATACGCAGTATTTT,CSAPRQAWTDTQYF
TRBV27,NA,TRBJ2-5,NA,TGTGCCAGCAGTTTAACAGGGAGGGAGACCCAGTACTTC,CASSLTGRETQYF
TRBV7-2,NA,TRBJ2-3,NA,TGTGCCAGCAGCTCCCCGGACCGCGGAGATACGCAGTATTTT,CASSSPDRGDTQYF
TRBV20-1,TRBD2,TRBJ2-7,NA,TGCAGTGCTAGAGAGACGACTAGCGGGCACGAGCAGTACTTC,CSARETTSGHEQYF
TRBV7-2,NA,TRBJ1-5,few,TGTGCCAGCAGCCAGGAGAAGTACCAGCCCCAGCATTTT,CASSQEKYQPQHF
TRBV1,NA,TRBJ2-7,NA,TGCACCAGCAGCCAACGTCGGACTAGCGGAACTGGGAGCTCCTACGAGCAGTACTTC,CTSSQRRTSGTGSSYEQYF
TRBV6-1,NA,TRBJ1-1,few,TGTGCCAGCATGACGGGAACGTCCACTGAAGCTTTCTTT,CASMTGTSTEAFF
TRBV11-2,NA,TRBJ2-3,NA,TGTGCCAGCAGCTTAGATACCGGTTGGAGTCAATCGGATACGCAGTATTTT,CASSLDTGWSQSDTQYF
TRBV5-5,TRBD1,TRBJ1-6,few,TGTGCCAGCAGCTTGGAGGGGGCAAGTAGGAATTCACCCCTCCACTTT,CASSLEGASRNSPLHF
TRBV25-1,TRBD1,TRBJ2-1,NA,TGTGCCAGCAGTTACGGGACAGCGAGGGATGAGCAGTTCTTC,CASSYGTARDEQFF
TRBV13,NA,TRBJ2-2,many,TGTGCCAGCAGTTTGGGGGGAGCCAACACCGGGGAGCTGTTTTTT,CASSLGGANTGELFF
TRBV11-3,TRBD2,TRBJ2-1,many,TGTGCCAGCAGCTTAGCGGGGCGGGGGTCTCATGAGCAGTTCTTC,CASSLAGRGSHEQFF
TRBV12-3/TRBV12-4,TRBD2,TRBJ2-3,few,TGTGCCAGCACCCCCGGGACTAGCAGTAGCACAGATACGCAGTATTTT,CASTPGTSSSTDTQYF
TRBV7-8,NA,TRBJ2-7,many,TGTGCCAGCAGCCCGAAACGGCAGGTCGGGTCCTACGAGCAGTACTTC,CASSPKRQVGSYEQYF
TRBV3-1,NA,TRBJ2-7,few,TGTGCCAGCAGCCAAGTCCCTGTCCACGAGCAGTACTTC,CASSQVPVHEQYF